Listed below are T cell receptor beta chains from one sample, sequenced in a study of tumor-infiltrating lymphocytes in oesophageal squamous cell carcinoma. TCRdb re-analysed the PCR reads in MiXCR, keeping a single row per CDR3 protein. The sample contains roughly 9,000 distinct CDR3 sequences, 55% to 80% of which appear only once. Sequences were obtained from esophageal tumor tissue. The receptors derive from a female donor with esophageal squamous cell carcinoma. CDR3s include the opening cysteine and the closing phenylalanine or tryptophan. The D gene is left open where the match is weak. Clone size, where shown, is once, few, many, or a class for clones that have expanded.

CASSPGLAGDRYEQYF TGTGCCAGCAGCCCGGGACTAGCGGGAGATCGCTACGAGCAGTACTTC 16 TRBV28 . TRBJ2-7 TRBD2
CASSPRTGQGSEKLFF TGTGCCAGCAGTCCTCGAACTGGACAGGGATCCGAAAAACTGTTTTTT 16 TRBV12-3/TRBV12-4 medium-sized TRBJ1-4 TRBD1
CASSLRTGNYGYTF TGTGCCAGCAGCCTACGGACAGGGAACTATGGCTACACCTTC 14 TRBV7-8 . TRBJ1-2 TRBD1
CASSTRDRGSFRFF TGTGCCAGCAGTACCCGGGACAGGGGTTCCTTCAGGTTCTTC 14 TRBV27 . TRBJ2-3 TRBD1
CASSPGQYNEQFF TGTGCCAGCAGTCCCGGACAATACAATGAGCAGTTCTTC 13 TRBV12-3/TRBV12-4 . TRBJ2-1 .
CASSYSRTVFLAGGTDTQYF TGTGCCAGCAGTTACTCTAGGACAGTTTTCCTAGCGGGGGGCACAGATACGCAGTATTTT 20 TRBV6-6 . TRBJ2-3 TRBD2
CASNIGLAGGISYNEQFF TGTGCCAGCAATATCGGGCTAGCGGGGGGGATATCCTACAATGAGCAGTTCTTC 18 TRBV6-1 . TRBJ2-1 TRBD2
CASSLGRLAGANEQYF TGTGCCAGCAGCTTAGGAAGACTAGCGGGAGCGAATGAGCAGTACTTC 16 TRBV7-2 . TRBJ2-7 TRBD2
CASSLAGGSTGELFF TGTGCCAGCAGTTTAGCGGGAGGATCCACCGGGGAGCTGTTTTTT 15 TRBV12-3/TRBV12-4 . TRBJ2-2 .
CASSSTWATMTYEQYF TGTGCCAGCAGTTCCACCTGGGCCACCATGACCTACGAGCAGTACTTC 16 TRBV6-6 . TRBJ2-7 .
CASRAGPRYEQYF TGTGCCAGCAGAGCGGGACCTCGGTACGAGCAGTACTTC 13 TRBV28 . TRBJ2-7 TRBD2
CASSLNQAYWSSYEQYF TGTGCCAGCAGCTTAAATCAGGCGTACTGGAGCTCCTACGAGCAGTACTTC 17 TRBV7-2 . TRBJ2-7 .
CASSFFLSGANVLTF TGTGCCAGCAGCTTTTTTCTCTCTGGGGCCAACGTCCTGACTTTC 15 TRBV7-2 . TRBJ2-6 .
CASSQAGLAIRFSLVVSPHRREFF TGTGCCAGCAGCCAAGCGGGACTAGCGATTCGCTTCTCGTTGGTGGTAAGTCCCCACCGGCGGGAGTTCTTC 24 TRBV7-7 . TRBJ2-7 TRBD2
CASSLTGQGGYEQYF TGTGCCAGCAGCTTAACGGGACAGGGAGGTTACGAGCAGTACTTC 15 TRBV7-3 . TRBJ2-7 TRBD1
CASSEPGIPPYEQYF TGTGCCAGCAGTGAACCAGGGATCCCGCCCTACGAGCAGTACTTC 15 TRBV6-1 few TRBJ2-7 .
CASSQGTGTRIF TGTGCCAGCAGCCAAGGGACGGGGACGCGGATCTTT 12 TRBV4-2 . TRBJ2-3 .
CASRRLPLYEQYF TGTGCCAGCCGCCGACTCCCTCTCTACGAGCAGTACTTC 13 TRBV7-2 . TRBJ2-7 .
CASMEGQGSGNTIYF TGTGCCAGCATGGAGGGACAGGGCTCTGGAAACACCATATATTTT 15 TRBV11-2 few TRBJ1-3 TRBD1
CASSLRGGNGYTF TGTGCCAGCAGTCTACGAGGGGGGAATGGCTACACCTTC 13 TRBV12-3/TRBV12-4 . TRBJ1-2 .
CASSLSRGSNEQFF TGTGCCAGCAGCTTATCCCGAGGCTCTAATGAGCAGTTCTTC 14 TRBV7-8 . TRBJ2-1 .
CASSVAGEIHGYTF TGTGCCAGCAGTGTGGCGGGGGAAATACATGGCTACACCTTC 14 TRBV6-1 . TRBJ1-2 .
CASSLYGIGDADTQYF TGTGCCAGCAGCTTATATGGCATTGGGGATGCAGATACGCAGTACTTC 16 TRBV7-3 . TRBJ2-5 .
CASSQDRLTVSGELFF TGTGCCAGCAGCCAAGACAGGCTAACCGTTTCCGGGGAGCTGTTTTTT 16 TRBV7-3 large TRBJ2-2 .
CASSLRLAEPTDTQYF TGTGCCAGCAGCTTAAGGCTAGCGGAGCCCACAGATACGCAGTATTTT 16 TRBV7-8 . TRBJ2-3 TRBD2
CASSLDKGRTQYF TGTGCCAGCAGCTTAGATAAGGGGAGGACCCAGTACTTC 13 TRBV7-8 few TRBJ2-5 .
CASSLGVWRDQETQYF TGTGCCAGCAGCTTAGGGGTGTGGCGGGACCAAGAGACCCAGTACTTC 16 TRBV7-2 . TRBJ2-5 .
CASSPGSNNEQFF TGTGCCAGCAGCCCCGGGTCCAACAATGAGCAGTTCTTC 13 TRBV4-2 once TRBJ2-1 .
CASSPGTEQFF TGTGCCAGCAGCCCAGGAACCGAGCAGTTCTTC 11 TRBV7-6 once TRBJ2-1 .
CASSADRAGDTVSRLF TGTGCCAGCAGTGCAGACCGCGCCGGGGACACCGTTAGTCGACTCTTC 16 TRBV6-6 . TRBJ2-1 .
CATSETGTVETQYF TGTGCCACCAGTGAGACCGGGACAGTAGAGACCCAGTACTTC 14 TRBV24-1 few TRBJ2-5 TRBD1
CASSQIGGGFYNEQFF TGTGCCAGCAGCCAGATCGGCGGGGGGTTCTACAATGAGCAGTTCTTC 16 TRBV7-9 . TRBJ2-1 TRBD2
CASSLVSTTAGETQYF TGTGCCAGCAGCTTAGTATCGACTACAGCCGGAGAGACCCAGTACTTC 16 TRBV7-9 . TRBJ2-5 .
CASGLAAGTDTQYF TGTGCCAGCGGACTAGCGGCGGGCACAGATACGCAGTATTTT 14 TRBV7-8 . TRBJ2-3 TRBD2
CASSYGQGVHSPLHF TGTGCCAGCAGTTACGGACAGGGGGTTCATTCACCCCTCCACTTC 15 TRBV6-6 once TRBJ2-4 TRBD1
CASSHGVAGINTDTQYF TGTGCCAGCAGCCACGGGGTAGCGGGAATTAACACAGATACGCAGTATTTT 17 TRBV7-8 once TRBJ2-3 TRBD2
CASSSPLLDNEQFF TGTGCCAGCAGTTCCCCACTACTCGACAATGAGCAGTTCTTC 14 TRBV28 . TRBJ2-1 .
CASSSTSGVLGEQYF TGTGCCAGCAGCTCGACTAGCGGGGTATTGGGTGAGCAGTACTTC 15 TRBV7-4 . TRBJ2-5 TRBD2
CASGSEAGGSYNEQFF TGTGCCAGTGGTTCGGAGGCTGGGGGTTCCTACAATGAGCAGTTCTTC 16 TRBV6-2/TRBV6-3 . TRBJ2-1 .
CASSLKGGASGAYSYEQYF TGTGCCAGCAGCTTAAAGGGTGGGGCTAGCGGGGCATACTCCTACGAGCAGTACTTC 19 TRBV7-8 . TRBJ2-7 TRBD2
CASTPGQGLNEQFF TGTGCCAGCACCCCAGGACAGGGGTTAAATGAGCAGTTCTTC 14 TRBV6-2/TRBV6-3 . TRBJ2-1 TRBD1
CASSSQGWVRETQYF TGTGCCAGCAGCTCACAGGGGTGGGTCAGAGAGACCCAGTACTTC 15 TRBV7-8 medium-sized TRBJ2-5 TRBD1
CASSLGGAGTDTQYF TGTGCCAGCAGCTTGGGGGGAGCCGGCACAGATACGCAGTATTTT 15 TRBV7-9 . TRBJ2-3 .
CSAGTGLAGPYEQYF TGCAGTGCGGGGACTGGACTAGCGGGACCCTACGAGCAGTACTTC 15 TRBV20-1 . TRBJ2-7 TRBD2
CASRISSGRLYTQYF TGTGCCAGCAGGATCTCTAGCGGGAGGCTATATACGCAGTATTTT 15 TRBV11-1 once TRBJ2-3 TRBD2
CASLEESGGQYF TGTGCCAGCCTCGAAGAATCGGGTGGGCAGTACTTC 12 TRBV2 once TRBJ2-7 .
CASSPPRTINSPLHF TGTGCCAGCAGTCCGCCCCGGACCATTAATTCACCCCTCCACTTT 15 TRBV27 . TRBJ1-6 .
CASKRTSGTTGPNEQYF TGTGCCAGCAAAAGGACTAGCGGGACCACGGGACCTAACGAGCAGTACTTC 17 TRBV5-3 . TRBJ2-7 TRBD2
CASSFGLAYEQYF TGTGCCAGCAGCTTTGGATTAGCCTACGAGCAGTACTTC 13 TRBV7-8 . TRBJ2-7 .
CASSDWGGEQFF TGTGCCAGCAGCGATTGGGGCGGTGAGCAGTTCTTC 12 TRBV7-2 . TRBJ2-1 .
CASSFSREGETQYF TGCGCCAGCAGCTTTTCCAGGGAGGGGGAGACCCAGTACTTC 14 TRBV5-1 . TRBJ2-5 TRBD2
CASRRNLAGDEQYF TGTGCCAGCAGGCGTAACCTAGCGGGAGACGAGCAGTACTTC 14 TRBV12-3/TRBV12-4 . TRBJ2-7 TRBD2
CASSYSGRDEQYF TGTGCCAGCAGTTACTCGGGACGAGACGAGCAGTACTTC 13 TRBV6-5 . TRBJ2-7 .
CASSAPDTRGTYEQYF TGTGCCAGCAGCGCCCCAGATACTAGGGGGACCTACGAGCAGTACTTC 16 TRBV7-9 . TRBJ2-7 .
CASSLDPGGVNEQFF TGTGCCAGCAGCTTAGATCCAGGGGGCGTGAATGAGCAGTTCTTC 15 TRBV7-2 . TRBJ2-1 TRBD1
CASSPGLGDTQYF TGTGCCAGCAGCCCCGGGCTGGGAGATACGCAGTATTTT 13 TRBV7-6 few TRBJ2-3 .
CASSLAFSQETQYF TGTGCCAGCAGCTTAGCTTTCAGCCAAGAGACCCAGTACTTC 14 TRBV7-8 few TRBJ2-5 .
CASSSRWLSYEQYF TGTGCCAGCAGTTCCAGGTGGCTCTCCTACGAGCAGTACTTC 14 TRBV6-1 . TRBJ2-7 .
CASSFFSSGPTYEQYF TGTGCCAGCAGTTTTTTTTCCTCCGGTCCTACCTACGAGCAGTACTTC 16 TRBV12-3/TRBV12-4 . TRBJ2-7 .
CASSLGGASYEQYF TGTGCCAGCAGCTTAGGAGGGGCTTCCTACGAGCAGTACTTC 14 TRBV7-2 . TRBJ2-7 .